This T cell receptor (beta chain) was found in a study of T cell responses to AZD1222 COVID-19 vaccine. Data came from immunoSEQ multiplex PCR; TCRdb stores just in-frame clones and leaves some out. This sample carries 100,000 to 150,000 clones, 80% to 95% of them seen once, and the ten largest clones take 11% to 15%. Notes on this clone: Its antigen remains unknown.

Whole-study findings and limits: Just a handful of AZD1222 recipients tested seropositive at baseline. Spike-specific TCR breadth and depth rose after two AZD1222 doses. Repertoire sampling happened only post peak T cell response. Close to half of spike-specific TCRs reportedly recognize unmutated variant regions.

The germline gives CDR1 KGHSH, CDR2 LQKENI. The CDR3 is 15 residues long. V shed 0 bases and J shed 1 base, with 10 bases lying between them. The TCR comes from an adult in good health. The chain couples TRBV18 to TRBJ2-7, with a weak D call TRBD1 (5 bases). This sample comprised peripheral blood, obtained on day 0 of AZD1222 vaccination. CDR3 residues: CASSPPAGRSYEQYF. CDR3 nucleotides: TGTGCCAGCTCACCACCGGCAGGGCGGTCCTACGAGCAGTACTTC.